This T cell receptor (beta chain) was identified in a study of blood T cell repertoires in COVID-19. Turning to the study itself: Some COVID-19 samples were acute and others convalescent; all came from the United States, Italy and Spain. T cells, B-cell-depleted T cells, or PBMCs provided the cDNA or gDNA that served as material.

The CDR3 sequence is 18 residues long. Germline V gene sequence: CDR1 LGHNA, CDR2 YNFKEQ. Trimming shortened V by 0 bases and J by 7 bases, and 25 bases separated the two germline ends. Study processing details: Nucleated cell counts were estimated from reference gene primer amplification. Using immunoSEQ multiplex PCR, the repertoire was profiled, and TCRdb retains in-frame clones only, with some absent. V, J and clone size are those of that table, while D and trimming were read from the DNA. Counted here are about 330,000 clones, approximately 90% occurring once; the ten biggest clones make up approximately 4%.

The rearrangement uses TRBV4-2 and TRBJ2-7; possibly TRBD2 for D (6 bases). The sequenced sample consisted of peripheral blood. The source is a woman between 45 and 65 years old with active or convalescent COVID-19. In nucleotides, the CDR3 is TGTGCCAGCAGCCAAGAGGGGGGACCCGGGACTCTCAGCAGGGAGCAGTACTTC. Its protein product is CASSQEGGPGTLSREQYF.